Following are 23 T cell receptor beta chains from one sample sequenced in a study of control samples from healthy donors and cancer patients. Profiling relied on immunoSEQ multiplex PCR, and the TCRdb table lists in-frame clones only, not all of them. The sample includes about 110,000 clones, around 89% of them seen just once. Sequencing used blood. The receptors shown here come from a woman aged 45-59 years in good health.

This sequence joins TRBV13 and TRBJ2-3; D ambiguous. V dropped 4 bases and J dropped 0 bases, with 11 bases sitting between them. Per the germline V gene, CDR1 is PRHDT and CDR2 is FYEKMQ (reference sequence). The CDR3 is 15 amino acids. The DNA of the CDR3 is TGTGCCAGCAGCTCCCGGACGTTTAGCACAGATACGCAGTATTTT. Translating it yields CASSSRTFSTDTQYF.

Only a few counts were recorded for this clone. The rearrangement uses TRBV2 and TRBJ1-1; TRBD1 matches at 7 bases. The ends lost 8 bases at V and 6 bases at J; junction bases unmatched: 6. Germline CDR1 is SNHLY and CDR2 is FYNNEI. This CDR3 is built from 12 residues. As DNA, the CDR3 is TGTGCCAGCGGGAGGGACAGCGCTGAAGCTTTCTTT. Its translation is CASGRDSAEAFF. Full variable domain (missing parts from reference TRBV2 and TRBJ1-1): EPEVTQTPSHQVTQMGQEVILRCVPISNHLYFYWYRQILGQKVEFLVSFYNNEISEKSEIFDDQFSVERPDGSNFTLKIRSTKLEDSAMYFCASGRDSAEAFFGQGTRLTVV.

V and J are TRBV7-6 and TRBJ2-5; 11 positions agree with TRBD2. Trimming at V came to 5 bases and at J to 1 base, leaving 9 bases not matched to a gene. CDR1 is SGHVS and CDR2 is FNYEAQ in the germline V gene. This CDR3 region has 17 residues. CDR3 DNA: TGTGCCAGCAGCAAAAGTGCCGGGACTAGCGGCCAAGAGACCCAGTACTTC. It translates to CASSKSAGTSGQETQYF.

The chain has TRBV12-3 or TRBV12-4 and TRBJ1-4, with D hard to call. This CDR3 has 13 amino acids. V was trimmed by 7 bases and J by 6 bases, leaving 12 bases between them. CDR3 amino acids: CASKEERDEKLFF. The CDR3 nucleotides read TGTGCCAGCAAAGAGGAGCGCGATGAAAAACTGTTTTTT.

The chain couples TRBV5-1 to TRBJ1-4; 8 nucleotides line up with TRBD1. The V gene end was trimmed by 4 bases and the J gene end by 5 bases; junction bases not matched to a gene: 10. Germline CDR1 and CDR2: SGHRS and YFSETQ. The CDR3 loop spans 16 amino acids. DNA for the CDR3: TGCGCCAGCAGCACTAAGGGGGGGACAGGAAATGAAAAACTGTTTTTT. Protein product: CASSTKGGTGNEKLFF.

A remark on this clone: This CDR3 is also generated by other DNA sequences in the sample. The genes are TRBV5-4 and TRBJ1-1, with D unclear. Germline V gene data show CDR1 as SGHNT and CDR2 as YYREEE (reference sequence). The CDR3 has 13 amino acids. Trimming shortened V by 3 bases and J by 1 base, and 7 bases separated the two germline ends. The CDR3, as DNA: TGTGCCAGCAGCTCGGCGGGGAACACTGAAGCTTTCTTT. Its protein product is CASSSAGNTEAFF.

The chain has TRBV7-9 and TRBJ2-2; the D is unclear. V dropped 7 bases and J dropped 4 bases, with 16 bases sitting between them. The CDR3 spans 15 residues. CDR1 is SEHNR, CDR2 FQNEAQ, per germline (reference sequence). The CDR3 DNA sequence: TGTGCCAGCATCCGATCCTATGGCGGCACCGGGGAGCTGTTTTTT. Translation gives CASIRSYGGTGELFF.

CDR3 nucleotide sequence: TGTGCCAGCAGCCAAGTTACCAGGGCTGGCTATGGCTACACCTTC. Translated, it gives CASSQVTRAGYGYTF. The chain couples TRBV3-1 (or the pseudogene TRBV3-2) to TRBJ1-2; D is possibly TRBD1 (5 bases). There are 15 residues in the CDR3. Germline V gene data show CDR1 as LGHDT and CDR2 as YNNKEL (reference sequence). V lost 1 base to trimming and J lost 4 bases, with 13 bases between them.

This CDR3 reads CATSDLQGSAYGYTF. DNA of the CDR3: TGTGCCACCAGTGATCTTCAGGGGTCCGCCTATGGCTACACCTTC. The chain recombines TRBV24-1 with TRBJ1-2, with a tentative D call TRBD1 (6 bases). The germline CDR1 and CDR2 sequences are KGHDR and SFDVKD. V lost 3 bases and J lost 4, with 14 bases in between. This CDR3 has 15 amino acids.

This clone has a handful of counts. The chain has TRBV19 and TRBJ2-1; maybe TRBD2 (7 bases). There are 14 residues in the CDR3. V was shortened by 10 bases and J by 5 bases, with 18 bases between the two germline ends. Germline-derived CDR1 and CDR2 are LNHDA and SQIVND (reference sequence). CDR3 protein: CATQRGGANNEQFF. In DNA form, the CDR3 reads TGTGCCACCCAGAGGGGGGGGGCCAACAATGAGCAGTTCTTC.

The V call is TRBV10-2, the J call TRBJ2-2, with 12 bases fitting TRBD2. The V segment lost 4 bases and the J segment 5 bases; nucleotides outside the gene matches: 8. Germline V lookup: CDR1 WSHSY, CDR2 SAAADI. The CDR3 spans 17 residues. CDR3 protein: CASSVSTSGSRTGELFF. DNA for the CDR3: TGCGCCAGCAGTGTTTCGACTAGCGGGAGTAGAACCGGGGAGCTGTTTTTT.

J is TRBJ1-2 and V is TRBV27, with 7 bases matching TRBD1. The CDR3 length is 13 residues. The V and J ends lost 6 bases and 1 base, in that order; junction bases with no gene match: 2. Germline-derived CDR1 and CDR2 are MNHEY and SMNVEV (reference sequence). The CDR3 DNA is TGTGCCAGCAGCTACAGGGGTAACTATGGCTACACCTTC. Residues: CASSYRGNYGYTF.

This sequence joins TRBV7-8 and TRBJ1-6, with 7 bases identical to TRBD1. Trimming cost V 2 bases and J 4 bases; bases outside gene matches: 2. CDR3 length equals 15 residues. CDR1 and CDR2 (germline): SGHVS, FQNEAQ. The CDR3: CASSLPGQYNSPLHF. As DNA, the CDR3 is TGTGCCAGCAGCTTACCGGGACAGTATAATTCACCCCTCCACTTT.

The chain uses TRBV7-9 and TRBJ1-2, with D hard to call. This CDR3 is built from 13 residues. In germline, CDR1 is SEHNR, CDR2 FQNEAQ (reference sequence). V lost 5 bases and J lost 7, with 14 bases in between. The CDR3 DNA sequence: TGTGCCAGCAGCATTCAGAGGGCAGGTGGCTACACCTTC. Translation: CASSIQRAGGYTF.

This clone turned up a few times. The rearrangement joins TRBV7-9 to TRBJ2-3; D assignment may be TRBD1 or TRBD2 (5 bases each). This CDR3 comprises 15 residues. The germline CDR1 and CDR2 sequences are SEHNR and FQNEAQ (reference sequence). Trimming stripped 4 bases from V and 4 bases from J, with 15 bases between. CDR3: CASSSYGDGADTQYF. In nucleotides, the CDR3 is TGTGCCAGCAGCTCGTACGGGGACGGGGCAGATACGCAGTATTTT.

V gene TRBV4-1 combines with J gene TRBJ2-7; D not resolved. There are 13 residues in the CDR3. V lost 0 bases, J lost 7 bases, and 10 bases lay in between. CDR1 and CDR2 from the germline V gene are MGHRA and YSYEKL. CDR3: CASSQDHGWEQYF. For the CDR3, the DNA is TGCGCCAGCAGCCAAGACCACGGCTGGGAGCAGTACTTC.

This clone was seen just once. V usage is TRBV7-2 and J usage is TRBJ1-3; possible D gene TRBD1, 6 bases. Germline V gene sequence: CDR1 SGHTA, CDR2 FQGNSA. Trimming took 5 bases from V and 4 from J, leaving 15 bases between them. The CDR3 runs to 15 residues. The CDR3 DNA follows: TGTGCCAGCAGCCCCCAGGGGACGGTCGGAAACACCATATATTTT. Its translation is CASSPQGTVGNTIYF.

V is TRBV6-6 and J is TRBJ1-3; TRBD1 is a possible D gene (6 bases). This CDR3 has 15 amino acids. CDR1 and CDR2 (germline): MNHNY, SVGAGI (reference sequence). Trimming stripped 2 bases from V and 3 bases from J, with 11 bases between. CDR3: CASSYAQGVGNTIYF. The CDR3 DNA sequence: TGTGCCAGCAGTTACGCACAGGGAGTTGGAAACACCATATATTTT.

A few counts support this clone. The CDR3 protein is CASNPGRGQFNQPQHF. DNA for the CDR3: TGTGCCAGTAATCCTGGGAGGGGACAGTTCAATCAGCCCCAGCATTTT. The chain has TRBV19 and TRBJ1-5; TRBD1 aligns across 7 bases. In germline, CDR1 is LNHDA, CDR2 SQIVND (reference sequence). J lost 3 bases, V lost 7 bases, and 12 bases had no gene match. The CDR3 is 16 amino acids.

This sequence joins TRBV27 and TRBJ1-5; D is ambiguous. The CDR3 has 15 amino acids. Germline CDR1 is MNHEY and CDR2 is SMNVEV (reference sequence). Between the trimmed V and J ends, which lost 8 bases and 0 bases, there was a span of 14 bases. This chain's CDR3 is CASWAAGYSNQPQHF. Written as DNA, the CDR3 is TGTGCCAGCTGGGCGGCAGGATATAGCAATCAGCCCCAGCATTTT.

The chain has TRBV5-1 and TRBJ2-3; 8 bases agree with TRBD1. The trim removed 4 bases at V and 3 bases at J, leaving 4 bases unmatched. Germline CDR1 is SGHRS and CDR2 is YFSETQ. This CDR3 has 14 amino acids. CDR3 protein: CASSPRQGTDTQYF. For the CDR3, the DNA is TGCGCCAGCAGCCCACGACAGGGGACAGATACGCAGTATTTT.

The V gene is TRBV3-1 (or the pseudogene TRBV3-2), the J gene TRBJ1-1; TRBD1 is a possible D gene (5 bases). V shed 4 bases and J shed 5 bases, with 5 bases lying between them. The germline gives CDR1 LGHDT, CDR2 YNNKEL (reference sequence). This CDR3 has 11 amino acids. This CDR3 is CASSRGTEAFF. The CDR3, as DNA: TGTGCCAGCAGCCGGGGGACTGAAGCTTTCTTT.

The chain employs TRBV20-1 and TRBJ2-3; D is ambiguous. The CDR3 is made up of 11 amino acids. With 3 bases removed from V and 5 bases from J, the gap between germline ends came to 6 bases. CDR1 is DFQATT and CDR2 is SNEGSKA in the germline V gene (reference sequence). The CDR3 nucleotides read TGCAGTGCTAGTCTCGGAGATACGCAGTATTTT. It encodes CSASLGDTQYF.